Included here is one T cell receptor (beta chain) sequence, with context. Its matching antigen is unknown. The data were taken from a study of cytomegalovirus exposure and HLA in healthy donors. Findings of the study overall: In an earlier analysis, in roughly 600 donors, most V segments appeared productive either ~90% or ~30% of the time. Researchers reportedly found TCR beta sequences accurately predicted most subjects' HLA-A and HLA-B alleles.

Amplification used 60 Vbeta primers and 13 Jbeta primers. The data were produced by immunoSEQ multiplex PCR, yet TCRdb's version contains in-frame clones alone and is incomplete. Of around 90,000 clones listed, roughly 67% are singletons. Sequenced input: PBMCs. The source is a woman between 50 and 59 years old in good health and CMV-seropositive.

As DNA, the CDR3 is TGTGCCAGCAGCTCCTCCCCTGGAAACACCATATATTTT. Translating it yields CASSSSPGNTIYF. The genes are TRBV7-3 and TRBJ1-3; no firm D call. V was cut by 4 bases and J by 2 bases, with 6 bases left in between. This CDR3 region has 13 residues. The germline gives CDR1 SGHTA, CDR2 FQGTGA.